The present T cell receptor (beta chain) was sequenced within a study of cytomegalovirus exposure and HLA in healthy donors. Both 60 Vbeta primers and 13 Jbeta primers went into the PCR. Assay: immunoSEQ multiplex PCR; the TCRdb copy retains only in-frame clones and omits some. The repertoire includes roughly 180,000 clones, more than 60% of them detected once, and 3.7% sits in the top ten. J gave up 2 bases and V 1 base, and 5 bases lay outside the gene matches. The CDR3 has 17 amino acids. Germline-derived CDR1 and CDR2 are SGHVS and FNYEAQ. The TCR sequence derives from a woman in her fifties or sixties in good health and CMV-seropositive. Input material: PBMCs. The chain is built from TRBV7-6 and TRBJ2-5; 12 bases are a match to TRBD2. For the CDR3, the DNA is TGTGCCAGCAGCTTAGTCACTAGCGGGGGGATTCAAGAGACCCAGTACTTC. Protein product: CASSLVTSGGIQETQYF.